The rows below give T cell receptor beta chains drawn from one sample of a study of shared clonotypes between healthy human individuals. The repertoire was sequenced with immunoSEQ multiplex PCR; TCRdb's copy has only in-frame clones and lacks some. This sample yields about 2.2 million clones, of which approximately 92% are seen a single time; approximately 1.6% belongs to the top ten. Material: naive CD8+ T cells from PBMCs. These receptor sequences come from a young man in good health. Some clones in this sample may be carry-over from other donors' samples. CDR3s include the opening cysteine and the closing phenylalanine or tryptophan. A D gene is named only where the DNA matches it firmly. A row's size may be missing; if present it is once, few, many or a size class.

d_call,j_call,clone_size,v_call,cdr3_nt,cdr3_aa
TRBD1,TRBJ2-3,NA,TRBV19,TGTGCCACCATGGGGACAGCCGTTTACCTTTTTAGCACAGATACGCAGTATTTT,CATMGTAVYLFSTDTQYF
TRBD1,TRBJ1-5,NA,TRBV19,TGTGCCAGTAACAGGGGAATCAATCAGCCCCAGCATTTT,CASNRGINQPQHF
NA,TRBJ2-5,NA,TRBV7-2,TGTGCCAGCAGCTTAGCGTCGGCTGGACAACTGGAGACCCAGTACTTC,CASSLASAGQLETQYF
NA,TRBJ2-3,NA,TRBV27,TGTGCCAGCAGTCTCCCGCAGGGTACTCCTAGCACAGATACGCAGTATTTT,CASSLPQGTPSTDTQYF
TRBD1,TRBJ2-7,NA,TRBV29-1,TGCAGCGTGGCTGCCCGGGACAGGGACACCTACGAGCAGTACTTC,CSVAARDRDTYEQYF
NA,TRBJ2-1,NA,TRBV30,TGTGCCTGGAGTGTACTAAGGGCATCCTACAATGAGCAGTTCTTC,CAWSVLRASYNEQFF
TRBD2,TRBJ2-2,NA,TRBV5-1,TGCGCCAGCAGCCCTCACCCTAGCGGGGACACCGGGGAGCTGTTTTTT,CASSPHPSGDTGELFF
NA,TRBJ1-1,NA,TRBV28,TGTGCCAGCAGTCCGACGGGATCCCGACTAGAACTTGAAGCTTTCTTT,CASSPTGSRLELEAFF
NA,TRBJ1-3,once,TRBV6-5,TGTGCCAGCAGTTACTGGGGAGCTGGAAACACCATATATTTT,CASSYWGAGNTIYF
TRBD2,TRBJ2-3,NA,TRBV7-9,TGTGCCAGCAGCTTAGTAGCGGGGGCCGGGGAGGGCACAGATACGCAGTATTTT,CASSLVAGAGEGTDTQYF
NA,TRBJ1-6,NA,TRBV30,TGTGCCTGGAGTGTAGGGATAGATAATTCACCCCTCCACTTT,CAWSVGIDNSPLHF
NA,TRBJ2-1,NA,TRBV10-3,TGTGCCATCAGTGGGGGCCCAGCGGAATCCTACAATGAGCAGTTCTTC,CAISGGPAESYNEQFF
NA,TRBJ2-7,NA,TRBV27,TGTGCCAGCAGTATTACAGAAGGCTACGAGCAGTACTTC,CASSITEGYEQYF
TRBD1,TRBJ2-7,NA,TRBV28,TGTGCCAGCAGGGACAGGGGGTACGAGCAGTACTTC,CASRDRGYEQYF
TRBD2,TRBJ2-2,once,TRBV27,TGTGCCAGCAGTCCGTTACAGACTAGCGGGAGCGCCGGGGAGCTGTTTTTT,CASSPLQTSGSAGELFF